This record concerns one TCR beta chain sequence. As yet, its antigen is unknown. These data belong to a study of cytomegalovirus exposure and HLA in healthy donors. On the study more broadly: In a previous analysis, some 120 million unique TCR beta sequences were found from roughly 180 million T cells. Points from the study as a whole: About 87% or about 30% of the time was how often most TCR beta V segments were productive, according to an earlier analysis. The study designated 150 to 200 TCR beta chains cytomegalovirus-associated. The HLA-A and HLA-B alleles of most subjects were reportedly predicted accurately from TCR beta sequences.

Primers: 60 Vbeta forward and 13 Jbeta reverse. Data came from immunoSEQ multiplex PCR; TCRdb stores just in-frame clones and leaves some out. The sample consists of 85,000 to 110,000 clones, roughly 80% of them appearing once. V lost 5 bases, J lost 2 bases, and 9 bases lay in between. In germline, CDR1 is LNHDA, CDR2 SQIVND (reference sequence). This CDR3 contains 13 residues. Sequencing input: PBMCs. The receptor's source is a man aged 45-65 years in good health and CMV-seropositive. V and J are TRBV19 and TRBJ2-5; TRBD2 is a possible D gene (5 bases). The CDR3: CASSLGEQETQYF. For the CDR3, the DNA is TGTGCCAGTAGTCTCGGGGAGCAAGAGACCCAGTACTTC.